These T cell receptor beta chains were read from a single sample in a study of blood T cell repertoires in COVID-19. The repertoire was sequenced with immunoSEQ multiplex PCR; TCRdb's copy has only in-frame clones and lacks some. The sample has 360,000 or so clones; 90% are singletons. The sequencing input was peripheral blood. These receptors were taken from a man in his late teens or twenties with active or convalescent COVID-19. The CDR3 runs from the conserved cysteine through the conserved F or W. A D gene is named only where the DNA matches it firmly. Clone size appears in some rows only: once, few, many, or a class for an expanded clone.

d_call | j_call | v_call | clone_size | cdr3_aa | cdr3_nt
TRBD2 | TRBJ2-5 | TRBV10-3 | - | CAISETSGTRETQYF | TGTGCCATCAGTGAGACTAGCGGGACACGAGAGACCCAGTACTTC
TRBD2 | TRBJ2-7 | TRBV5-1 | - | CASSQTPSGRAYEQYF | TGCGCCAGCAGCCAGACCCCCAGCGGGAGGGCCTACGAGCAGTACTTC
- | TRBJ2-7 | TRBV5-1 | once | CASSLAGVYEQYF | TGCGCCAGCAGCTTGGCCGGAGTCTACGAGCAGTACTTC
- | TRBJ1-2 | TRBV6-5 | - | CASSYLNREGGYTF | TGTGCCAGCAGTTACCTTAACAGGGAGGGTGGCTACACCTTC
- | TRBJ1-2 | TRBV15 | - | CATSGELGQKNYGYTF | TGTGCCACCAGCGGAGAACTCGGACAGAAAAACTATGGCTACACCTTC
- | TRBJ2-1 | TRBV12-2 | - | CASRLGGEREGLGAYNEQFF | TGTGCAAGTCGCTTAGGGGGAGAGCGGGAGGGCCTCGGGGCCTACAATGAGCAGTTCTTC
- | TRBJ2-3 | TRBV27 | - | CASRLVRTDTQYF | TGTGCCAGCAGACTAGTGCGCACAGATACGCAGTATTTT
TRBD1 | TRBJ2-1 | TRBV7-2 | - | CASSQAGTGFLILFF | TGTGCCAGCAGTCAAGCCGGGACAGGGTTTCTTATACTGTTCTTC
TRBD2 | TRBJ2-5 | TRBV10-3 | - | CAISDGGSETQYF | TGTGCCATCAGTGACGGGGGGTCGGAGACCCAGTACTTC
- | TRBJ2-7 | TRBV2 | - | CASTKEGRNEQYF | TGTGCCAGCACTAAGGAGGGCAGGAACGAGCAGTACTTC
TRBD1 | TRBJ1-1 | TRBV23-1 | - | CASSRGLTEAFF | TGCGCCAGCAGCAGGGGGCTCACTGAAGCTTTCTTT
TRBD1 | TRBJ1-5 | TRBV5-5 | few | CASSPSMGQRLYSNQPQHF | TGTGCCAGCAGCCCCTCGATGGGACAGCGGCTTTATAGCAATCAGCCCCAGCATTTT
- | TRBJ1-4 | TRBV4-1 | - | CASSQGGRGINEKLFF | TGCGCCAGCAGCCAAGGTGGGCGGGGAATTAATGAAAAACTGTTTTTT
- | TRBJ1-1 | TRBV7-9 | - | CASSFLGGFAEAFF | TGTGCCAGCAGCTTTCTGGGAGGCTTCGCTGAAGCTTTCTTT
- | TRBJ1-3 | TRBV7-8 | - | CASSARGVGNTIYF | TGTGCCAGCAGCGCCAGGGGAGTCGGAAACACCATATATTTT
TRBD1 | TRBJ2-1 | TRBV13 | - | CASSLGGTGGNEQFF | TGTGCCAGCAGCTTAGGAGGGACAGGGGGCAATGAGCAGTTCTTC
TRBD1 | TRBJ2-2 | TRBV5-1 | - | CASSSRQGRGTGELFF | TGCGCCAGCAGCTCGAGACAGGGGCGCGGCACCGGGGAGCTGTTTTTT
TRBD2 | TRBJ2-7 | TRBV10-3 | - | CAISESTSGTGEQYF | TGTGCCATCAGTGAGTCGACTAGCGGCACTGGGGAGCAGTACTTC
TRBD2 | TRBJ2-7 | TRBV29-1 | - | CSGLASSYEQYF | TGCAGCGGACTAGCTTCCTCCTACGAGCAGTACTTC
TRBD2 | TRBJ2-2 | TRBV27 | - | CATFPRLAGGDNTGELFF | TGTGCCACCTTCCCGCGGCTAGCGGGGGGGGATAACACCGGGGAGCTGTTTTTT
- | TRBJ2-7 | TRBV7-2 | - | CASSIRDEQYF | TGTGCCAGCAGCATACGAGACGAGCAGTACTTC
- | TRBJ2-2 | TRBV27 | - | CASSPTNTGELFF | TGTGCCAGCAGTCCTACGAACACCGGGGAGCTGTTTTTT
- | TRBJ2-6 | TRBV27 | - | CASSPYSGANVLTF | TGTGCCAGCAGTCCCTACTCTGGGGCCAACGTCCTGACTTTC
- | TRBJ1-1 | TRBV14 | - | CASSHSGWFPEAFF | TGTGCCAGCAGTCACTCAGGGTGGTTCCCTGAAGCTTTCTTT
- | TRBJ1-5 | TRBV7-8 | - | CASSFRGGSNQPQHF | TGTGCCAGCAGCTTTCGGGGAGGGAGCAATCAGCCCCAGCATTTT
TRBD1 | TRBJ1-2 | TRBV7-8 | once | CASRPGTEKFGYTF | TGTGCCAGCAGACCAGGGACAGAGAAGTTTGGCTACACCTTC
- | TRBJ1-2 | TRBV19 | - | CASSTYQMRDGGYTF | TGTGCCAGTAGTACTTACCAAATGCGGGACGGTGGCTACACCTTC
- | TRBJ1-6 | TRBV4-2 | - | CASSQVGLVNSPLHF | TGTGCCAGCAGCCAAGTGGGCCTGGTTAACTCACCCCTCCACTTT
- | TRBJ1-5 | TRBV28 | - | CASSLSVGGGSIRAQHF | TGTGCCAGCAGTTTATCTGTTGGGGGGGGGTCAATCAGGGCCCAGCATTTT
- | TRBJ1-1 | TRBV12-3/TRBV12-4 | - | CASSDTGTFKAFF | TGTGCCAGCAGTGACACAGGTACTTTTAAAGCTTTCTTT
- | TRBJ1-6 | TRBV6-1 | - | CASSEAHWSSYNSPLHF | TGTGCCAGCAGTGAAGCGCACTGGAGCTCCTATAATTCACCCCTCCACTTT
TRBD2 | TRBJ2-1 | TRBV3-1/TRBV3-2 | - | CASSQGSGRAVGCYNEQFF | TGTGCCAGCAGCCAAGGGAGCGGGAGGGCCGTCGGTTGTTACAATGAGCAGTTCTTC
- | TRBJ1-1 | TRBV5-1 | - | CASSLLQALNTEAFF | TGCGCCAGCAGCTTGTTACAGGCCTTGAACACTGAAGCTTTCTTT
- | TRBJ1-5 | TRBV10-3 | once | CAISESILTGNYDQPQHF | TGTGCCATCAGTGAGTCGATTCTTACAGGGAATTACGATCAGCCCCAGCATTTT
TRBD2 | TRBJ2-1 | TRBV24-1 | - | CATSDSIAGVYNEQFF | TGTGCCACCAGTGATTCCATAGCGGGAGTATACAATGAGCAGTTCTTC
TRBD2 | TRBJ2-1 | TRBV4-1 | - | CASSPDRSGSVNEQFF | TGCGCCAGCAGCCCTGATCGGAGCGGGAGTGTGAATGAGCAGTTCTTC
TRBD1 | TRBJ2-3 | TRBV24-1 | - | CATSDPTGVRGTDTQYF | TGTGCCACCAGTGATCCGACAGGGGTAAGGGGGACAGATACGCAGTATTTT
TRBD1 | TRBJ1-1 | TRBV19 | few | CASSVPGTGAEAFF | TGTGCCAGTAGCGTACCCGGGACAGGGGCTGAAGCTTTCTTT
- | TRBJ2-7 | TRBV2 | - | CASKTTYEQYF | TGTGCCAGCAAAACTACCTACGAGCAGTACTTC
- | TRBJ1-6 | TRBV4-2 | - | CASSQAGHYNSPLHF | TGTGCCAGCAGCCAAGCGGGACACTATAATTCACCCCTCCACTTT
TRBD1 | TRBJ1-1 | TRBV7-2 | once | CASSLEDRGLEMNTEAFF | TGTGCCAGCAGCTTAGAAGACAGGGGGCTGGAAATGAACACTGAAGCTTTCTTT
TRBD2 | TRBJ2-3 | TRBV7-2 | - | CASRIGGGGTDTQYF | TGTGCCAGCAGGATTGGCGGGGGTGGCACAGATACGCAGTATTTT
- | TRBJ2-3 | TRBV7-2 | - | CASSLNSGYTDTQYF | TGTGCCAGCAGCTTAAATAGCGGTTACACAGATACGCAGTATTTT
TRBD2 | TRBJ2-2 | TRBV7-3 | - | CASSPGTSVTGELFF | TGTGCCAGCAGCCCCGGGACTAGCGTTACCGGGGAGCTGTTTTTT
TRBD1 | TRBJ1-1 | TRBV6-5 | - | CASSYTNRGPGEAFF | TGTGCCAGCAGTTACACGAACAGGGGCCCAGGGGAAGCTTTCTTT
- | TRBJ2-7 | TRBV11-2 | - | CASSFSKALAGYYEQYF | TGTGCCAGCAGCTTCAGTAAGGCCCTTGCAGGGTACTACGAGCAGTACTTC
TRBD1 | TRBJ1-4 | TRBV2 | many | CASGPTGGREKLFF | TGTGCCAGCGGGCCGACAGGGGGTAGGGAAAAACTGTTTTTT
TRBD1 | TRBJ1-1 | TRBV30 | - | CAWSTPQGAYNTEAFF | TGTGCCTGGAGCACCCCTCAGGGGGCCTACAACACTGAAGCTTTCTTT
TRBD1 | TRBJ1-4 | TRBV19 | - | CASSSSGQYNEKLFF | TGTGCCAGTAGTAGTTCGGGACAGTATAATGAAAAACTGTTTTTT
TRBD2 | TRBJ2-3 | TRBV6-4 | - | CASSDLAGGPTDTQYF | TGTGCCAGCAGTGACCTAGCGGGGGGTCCCACAGATACGCAGTATTTT
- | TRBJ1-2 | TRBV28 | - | CASSPRGGYYGYTF | TGTGCCAGCAGTCCCCGGGGGGGCTACTATGGCTACACCTTC